This entry features one T cell receptor (beta chain) sequence. Its antigen is unknown. Trimming removed 1 base at V and 5 bases at J, with 14 bases between. The CDR3 is 15 residues long. Per the germline V gene, CDR1 is SGHVS and CDR2 is FNYEAQ. Use of 60 Vbeta and 13 Jbeta primers characterized the PCR. Sequencing was performed with immunoSEQ multiplex PCR; in TCRdb, only in-frame clones are kept and a portion is missing. The sample yields approximately 160,000 clones, about 77% seen once. The data were obtained in a study of cytomegalovirus exposure and HLA in healthy donors. General study points: The records held CMV serostatus as the only immune exposure information. Reportedly, a later analysis found an Asian-associated ancestry cluster had fewer N-insertions than the approximately 700-donor mean. TCR beta sequences numbering over 15,000 were associated with HLA alleles at 0.05 false discovery rate in a later analysis.

Sequenced sample: PBMCs. The sequence came from a male donor in good health and CMV-seropositive. This chain joins TRBV7-6 and TRBJ1-1; a possible D gene is TRBD1 (6 bases). The CDR3 DNA is TGTGCCAGCAGCTTAGGAACAGGGCCAAAGACTGAAGCTTTCTTT. Protein: CASSLGTGPKTEAFF.